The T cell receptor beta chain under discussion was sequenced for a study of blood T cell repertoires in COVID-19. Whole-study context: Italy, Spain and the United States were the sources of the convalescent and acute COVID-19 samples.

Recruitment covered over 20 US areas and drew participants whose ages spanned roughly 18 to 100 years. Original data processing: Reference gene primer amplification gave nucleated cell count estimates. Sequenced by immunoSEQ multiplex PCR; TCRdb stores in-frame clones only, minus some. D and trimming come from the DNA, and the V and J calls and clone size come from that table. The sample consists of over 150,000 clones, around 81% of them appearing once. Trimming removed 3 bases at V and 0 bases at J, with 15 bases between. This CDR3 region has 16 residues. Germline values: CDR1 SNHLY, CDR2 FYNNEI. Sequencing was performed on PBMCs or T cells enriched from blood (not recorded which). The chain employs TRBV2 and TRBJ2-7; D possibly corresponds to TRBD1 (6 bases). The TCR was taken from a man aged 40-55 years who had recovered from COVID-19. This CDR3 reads CASSDKDRKSSYEQYF. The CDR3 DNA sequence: TGTGCCAGCAGTGACAAAGACAGGAAGAGCTCCTACGAGCAGTACTTC.